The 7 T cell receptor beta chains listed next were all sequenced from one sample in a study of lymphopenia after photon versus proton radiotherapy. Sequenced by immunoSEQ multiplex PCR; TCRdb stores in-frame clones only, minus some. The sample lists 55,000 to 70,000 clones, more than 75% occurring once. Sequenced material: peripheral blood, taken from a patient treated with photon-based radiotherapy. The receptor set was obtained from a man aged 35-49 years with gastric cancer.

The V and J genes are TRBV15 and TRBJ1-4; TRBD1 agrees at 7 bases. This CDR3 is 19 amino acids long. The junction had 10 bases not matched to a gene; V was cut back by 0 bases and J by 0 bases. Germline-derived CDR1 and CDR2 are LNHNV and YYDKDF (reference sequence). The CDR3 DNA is TGTGCCACCAGCAGAGATAGGGGACAGTTGTCAGCAACTAATGAAAAACTGTTTTTT. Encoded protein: CATSRDRGQLSATNEKLFF.

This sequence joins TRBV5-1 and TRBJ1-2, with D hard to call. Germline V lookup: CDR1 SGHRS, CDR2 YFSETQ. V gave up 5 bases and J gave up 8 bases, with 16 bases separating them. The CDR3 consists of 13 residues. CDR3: CASRQPGVWGYTF. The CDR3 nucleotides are TGCGCCAGCAGGCAGCCCGGGGTGTGGGGCTACACCTTC.

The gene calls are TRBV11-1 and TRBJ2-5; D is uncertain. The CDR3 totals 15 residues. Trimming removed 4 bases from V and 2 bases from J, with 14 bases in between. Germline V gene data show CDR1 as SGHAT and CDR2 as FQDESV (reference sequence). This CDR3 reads CASSSTLRKQETQYF. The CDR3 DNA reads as TGTGCCAGCAGCTCCACCCTCCGTAAACAAGAGACCCAGTACTTC.

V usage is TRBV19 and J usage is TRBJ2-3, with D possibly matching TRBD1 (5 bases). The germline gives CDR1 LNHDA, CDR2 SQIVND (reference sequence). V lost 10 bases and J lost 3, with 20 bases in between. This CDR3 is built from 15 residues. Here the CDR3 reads CATKGSGPRTDTQYF. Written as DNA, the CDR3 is TGTGCCACCAAGGGGTCAGGGCCGAGGACAGATACGCAGTATTTT. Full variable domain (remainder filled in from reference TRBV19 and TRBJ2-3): DGGITQSPKYLFRKEGQNVTLSCEQNLNHDAMYWYRQDPGQGLRLIYYSQIVNDFQKGDIAEGYSVSREKKESFPLTVTSAQKNPTAFYLCATKGSGPRTDTQYFGPGTRLTVL.

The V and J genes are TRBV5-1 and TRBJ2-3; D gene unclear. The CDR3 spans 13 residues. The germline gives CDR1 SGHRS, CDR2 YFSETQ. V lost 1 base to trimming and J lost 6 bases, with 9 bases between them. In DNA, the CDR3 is TGCGCCAGCAGCTTGACGCCCGGGGATACGCAGTATTTT. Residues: CASSLTPGDTQYF.

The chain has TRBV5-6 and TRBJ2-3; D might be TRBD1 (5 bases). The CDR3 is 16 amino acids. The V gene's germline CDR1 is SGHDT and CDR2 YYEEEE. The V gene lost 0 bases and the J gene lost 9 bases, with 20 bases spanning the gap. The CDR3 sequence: CASSLGSVLTARTQYF. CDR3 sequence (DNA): TGTGCCAGCAGCTTGGGGTCCGTACTGACAGCACGGACGCAGTATTTT.

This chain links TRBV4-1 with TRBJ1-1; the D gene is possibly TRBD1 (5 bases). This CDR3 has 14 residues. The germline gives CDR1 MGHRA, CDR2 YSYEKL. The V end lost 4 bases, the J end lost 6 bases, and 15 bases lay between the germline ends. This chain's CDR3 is CASSPFAQGPEAFF. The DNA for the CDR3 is TGCGCCAGCAGCCCCTTCGCTCAGGGCCCTGAAGCTTTCTTT.